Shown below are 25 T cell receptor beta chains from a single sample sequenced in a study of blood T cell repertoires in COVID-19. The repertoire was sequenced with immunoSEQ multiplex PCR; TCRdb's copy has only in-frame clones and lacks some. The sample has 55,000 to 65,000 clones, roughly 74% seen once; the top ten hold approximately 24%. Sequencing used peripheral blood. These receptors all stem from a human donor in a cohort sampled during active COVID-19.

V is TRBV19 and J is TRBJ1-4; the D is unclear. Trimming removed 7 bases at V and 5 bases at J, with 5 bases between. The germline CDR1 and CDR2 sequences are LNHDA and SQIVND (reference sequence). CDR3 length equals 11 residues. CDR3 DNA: TGTGCCAGTAACCGGAATGAAAAACTGTTTTTT. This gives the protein CASNRNEKLFF.

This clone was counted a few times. The DNA for the CDR3 is TGTGCCATCATTGGGGGGGACTACACCTACGAGCAGTACTTC. Its protein product is CAIIGGDYTYEQYF. The rearrangement joins TRBV10-3 to TRBJ2-7; 7 bases are shared with TRBD2. V lost 7 bases to trimming and J lost 2 bases; unmatched junction nucleotides: 8. The germline V gene has CDR1 ENHRY and CDR2 SYGVKD. The CDR3 has 14 residues.

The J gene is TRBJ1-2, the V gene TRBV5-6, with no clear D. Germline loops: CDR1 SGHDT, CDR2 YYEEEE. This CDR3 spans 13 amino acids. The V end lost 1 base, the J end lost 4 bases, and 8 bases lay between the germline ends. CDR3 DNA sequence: TGTGCCAGCAGCTTGCCACAGCCCTATGGCTACACCTTC. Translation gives CASSLPQPYGYTF.

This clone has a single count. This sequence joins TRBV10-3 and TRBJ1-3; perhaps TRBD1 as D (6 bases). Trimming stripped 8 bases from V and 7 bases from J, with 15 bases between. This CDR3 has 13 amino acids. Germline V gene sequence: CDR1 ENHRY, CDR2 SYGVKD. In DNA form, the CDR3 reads TGTGCCATCGGCCAGGGCCAGGGGAACACCATATATTTT. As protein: CAIGQGQGNTIYF.

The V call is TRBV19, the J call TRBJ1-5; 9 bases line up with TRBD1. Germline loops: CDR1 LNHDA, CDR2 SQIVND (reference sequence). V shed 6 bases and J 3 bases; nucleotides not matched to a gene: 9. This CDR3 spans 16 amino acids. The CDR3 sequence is CASRPGQGWDNQPQHF. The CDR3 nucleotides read TGTGCCAGTAGACCAGGACAGGGGTGGGACAATCAGCCCCAGCATTTT.

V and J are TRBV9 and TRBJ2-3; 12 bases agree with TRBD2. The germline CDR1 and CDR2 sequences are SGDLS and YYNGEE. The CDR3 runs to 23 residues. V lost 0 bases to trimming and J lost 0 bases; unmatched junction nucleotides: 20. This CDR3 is CASSVGEGRTSGAPFLSTDTQYF. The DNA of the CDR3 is TGTGCCAGCAGCGTAGGGGAGGGCCGGACTAGCGGGGCCCCTTTTTTGAGCACAGATACGCAGTATTTT.

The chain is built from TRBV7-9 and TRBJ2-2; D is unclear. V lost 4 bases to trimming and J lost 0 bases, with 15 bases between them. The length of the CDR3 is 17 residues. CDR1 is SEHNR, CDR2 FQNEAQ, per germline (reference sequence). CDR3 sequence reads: CASSSPPGTANTGELFF. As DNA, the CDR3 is TGTGCCAGCAGCTCCCCTCCAGGAACAGCGAACACCGGGGAGCTGTTTTTT.

This CDR3 reads CASSQKTGTNEQFF. DNA of the CDR3: TGCGCCAGCAGCCAAAAAACAGGGACAAATGAGCAGTTCTTC. This chain uses TRBV4-1 with TRBJ2-1; a weak D match, TRBD1 (6 bases). V was trimmed by 2 bases and J by 7 bases, leaving 12 bases between them. Germline V lookup: CDR1 MGHRA, CDR2 YSYEKL. The CDR3 contains 14 residues.

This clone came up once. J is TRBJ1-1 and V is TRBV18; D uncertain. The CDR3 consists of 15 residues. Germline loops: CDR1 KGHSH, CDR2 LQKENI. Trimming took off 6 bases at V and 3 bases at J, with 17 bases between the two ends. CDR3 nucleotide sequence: TGTGCCAGCTCGGACGCGAGGGCGAGGGACACTGAAGCTTTCTTT. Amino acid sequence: CASSDARARDTEAFF.

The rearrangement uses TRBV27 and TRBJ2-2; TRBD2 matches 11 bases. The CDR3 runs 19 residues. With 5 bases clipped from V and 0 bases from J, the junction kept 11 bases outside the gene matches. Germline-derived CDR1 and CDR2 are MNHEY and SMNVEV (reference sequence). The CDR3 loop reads CASSPTTSGVLTNTGELFF. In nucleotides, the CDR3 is TGTGCCAGCAGTCCCACGACTAGCGGGGTACTTACGAACACCGGGGAGCTGTTTTTT.

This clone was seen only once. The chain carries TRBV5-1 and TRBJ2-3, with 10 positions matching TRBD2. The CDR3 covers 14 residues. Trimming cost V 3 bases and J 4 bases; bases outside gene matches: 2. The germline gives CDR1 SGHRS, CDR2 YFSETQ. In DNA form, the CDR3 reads TGCGCCAGCAGCTCTAGCGGGGGTTCAGATACGCAGTATTTT. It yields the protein CASSSSGGSDTQYF.

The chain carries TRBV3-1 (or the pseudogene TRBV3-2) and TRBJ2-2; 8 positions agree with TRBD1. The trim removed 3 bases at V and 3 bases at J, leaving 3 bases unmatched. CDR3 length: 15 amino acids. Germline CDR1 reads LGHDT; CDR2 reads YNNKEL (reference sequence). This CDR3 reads CASSHVTGDTGELFF. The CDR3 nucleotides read TGTGCCAGCAGCCACGTGACAGGGGACACCGGGGAGCTGTTTTTT.

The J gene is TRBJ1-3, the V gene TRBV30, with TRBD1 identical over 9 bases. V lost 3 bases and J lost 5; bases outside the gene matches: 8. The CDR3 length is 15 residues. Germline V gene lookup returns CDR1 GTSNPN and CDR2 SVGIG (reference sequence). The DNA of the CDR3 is TGTGCCTGGAGGAAAACAGGGGGCTATAGAAACACCATATATTTT. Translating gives CAWRKTGGYRNTIYF.

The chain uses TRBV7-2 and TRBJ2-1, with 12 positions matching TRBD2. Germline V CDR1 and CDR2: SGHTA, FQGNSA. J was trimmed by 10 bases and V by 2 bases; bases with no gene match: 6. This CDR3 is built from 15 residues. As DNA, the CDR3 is TGTGCCAGCAGCTTACAGACTAGCGGGGGCCCCGAGCAGTTCTTC. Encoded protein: CASSLQTSGGPEQFF.

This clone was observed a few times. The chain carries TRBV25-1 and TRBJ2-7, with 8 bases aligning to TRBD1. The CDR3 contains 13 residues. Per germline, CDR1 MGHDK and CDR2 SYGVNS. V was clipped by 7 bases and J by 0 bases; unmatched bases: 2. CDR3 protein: CASTDRASYEQYF. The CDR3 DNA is TGTGCCAGCACGGACAGGGCCTCCTACGAGCAGTACTTC.

As DNA, the CDR3 is TGTGCCAGCAGCCAAGGAAGGGGCGGTCAGCCCCAGCATTTT. Amino acid sequence: CASSQGRGGQPQHF. This chain links TRBV3-1 (or the pseudogene TRBV3-2) with TRBJ1-5, with a tentative D call TRBD1 (5 bases). The V end lost 1 base, the J end lost 6 bases, and 10 bases lay between the germline ends. The CDR3 contains 14 residues. Per the germline V gene, CDR1 is LGHDT and CDR2 is YNNKEL (reference sequence).

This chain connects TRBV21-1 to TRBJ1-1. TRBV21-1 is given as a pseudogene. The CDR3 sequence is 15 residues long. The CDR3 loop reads CASSNCPPVNTEAFF. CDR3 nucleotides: TGTGCCAGCAGCAATTGCCCCCCGGTCAACACTGAAGCTTTCTTT.

CDR3 sequence (DNA): TGTGCCAGCATACTGACAGGGTCCGGGGCCAACGTCCTGACTTTC. It codes for CASILTGSGANVLTF. V usage is TRBV27 and J usage is TRBJ2-6, with 7 bases that match TRBD1. V lost 7 bases to trimming and J lost 4 bases; unmatched junction nucleotides: 7. Germline V gives CDR1 MNHEY, CDR2 SMNVEV (reference sequence). This CDR3 has 15 residues. Filled out from reference TRBV27 and TRBJ2-6, the complete variable domain reads EAQVTQNPRYLITVTGKKLTVTCSQNMNHEYMSWYRQDPGLGLRQIYYSMNVEVTDKGDVPEGYKVSRKEKRNFPLILESPSPNQTSLYFCASILTGSGANVLTFGAGSRLTVL.

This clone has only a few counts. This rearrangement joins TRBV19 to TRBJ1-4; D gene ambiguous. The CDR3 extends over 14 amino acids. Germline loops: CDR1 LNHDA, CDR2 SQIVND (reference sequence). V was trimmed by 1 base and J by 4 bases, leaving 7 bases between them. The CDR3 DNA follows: TGTGCCAGTAGTATAGGGGCGGGTAATGAAAAACTGTTTTTT. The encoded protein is CASSIGAGNEKLFF.

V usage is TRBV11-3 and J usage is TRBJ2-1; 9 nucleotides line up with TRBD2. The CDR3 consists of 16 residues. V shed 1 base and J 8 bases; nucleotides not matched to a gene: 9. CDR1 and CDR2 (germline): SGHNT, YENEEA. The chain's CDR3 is CASSLAPPGLAYEQFF. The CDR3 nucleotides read TGTGCCAGCAGCTTAGCCCCACCGGGACTAGCATATGAGCAGTTCTTC.

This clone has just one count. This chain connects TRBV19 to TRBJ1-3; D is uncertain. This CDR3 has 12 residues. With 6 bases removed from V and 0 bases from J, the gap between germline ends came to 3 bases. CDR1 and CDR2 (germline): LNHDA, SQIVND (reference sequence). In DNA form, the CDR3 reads TGTGCCAGTAGGCGCTCTGGAAACACCATATATTTT. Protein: CASRRSGNTIYF.

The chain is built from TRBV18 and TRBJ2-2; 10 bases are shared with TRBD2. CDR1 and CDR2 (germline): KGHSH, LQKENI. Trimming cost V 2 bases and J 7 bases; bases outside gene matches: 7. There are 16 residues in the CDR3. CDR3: CASSPMASGSGGELFF. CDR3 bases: TGTGCCAGCTCACCAATGGCTAGCGGGAGCGGCGGGGAGCTGTTTTTT. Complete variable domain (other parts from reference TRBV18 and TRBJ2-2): NAGVMQNPRHLVRRRGQEARLRCSPMKGHSHVYWYRQLPEEGLKFMVYLQKENIIDESGMPKERFSAEFPKEGPSILRIQQVVRGDSAAYFCASSPMASGSGGELFFGEGSRLTVL.

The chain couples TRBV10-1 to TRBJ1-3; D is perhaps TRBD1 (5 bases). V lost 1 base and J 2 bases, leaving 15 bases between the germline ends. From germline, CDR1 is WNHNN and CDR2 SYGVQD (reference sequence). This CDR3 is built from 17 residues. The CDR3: CASSEFYSQGAGNTIYF. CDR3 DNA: TGCGCCAGCAGTGAGTTCTACTCCCAGGGTGCTGGAAACACCATATATTTT.

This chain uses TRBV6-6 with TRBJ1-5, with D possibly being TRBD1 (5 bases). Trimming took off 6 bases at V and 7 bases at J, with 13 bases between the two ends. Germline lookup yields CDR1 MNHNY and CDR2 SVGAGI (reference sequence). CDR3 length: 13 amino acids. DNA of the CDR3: TGTGCCAGCAGCATTAGGGCAGGGCAGCCCCAGCATTTT. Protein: CASSIRAGQPQHF.

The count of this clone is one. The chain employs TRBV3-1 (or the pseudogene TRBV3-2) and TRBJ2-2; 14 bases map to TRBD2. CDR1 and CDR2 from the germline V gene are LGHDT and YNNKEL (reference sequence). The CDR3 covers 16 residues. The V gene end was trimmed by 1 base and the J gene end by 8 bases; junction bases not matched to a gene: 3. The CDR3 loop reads CASSQAGTSGSGELFF. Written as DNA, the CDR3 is TGTGCCAGCAGCCAAGCCGGGACTAGCGGGAGTGGGGAGCTGTTTTTT.